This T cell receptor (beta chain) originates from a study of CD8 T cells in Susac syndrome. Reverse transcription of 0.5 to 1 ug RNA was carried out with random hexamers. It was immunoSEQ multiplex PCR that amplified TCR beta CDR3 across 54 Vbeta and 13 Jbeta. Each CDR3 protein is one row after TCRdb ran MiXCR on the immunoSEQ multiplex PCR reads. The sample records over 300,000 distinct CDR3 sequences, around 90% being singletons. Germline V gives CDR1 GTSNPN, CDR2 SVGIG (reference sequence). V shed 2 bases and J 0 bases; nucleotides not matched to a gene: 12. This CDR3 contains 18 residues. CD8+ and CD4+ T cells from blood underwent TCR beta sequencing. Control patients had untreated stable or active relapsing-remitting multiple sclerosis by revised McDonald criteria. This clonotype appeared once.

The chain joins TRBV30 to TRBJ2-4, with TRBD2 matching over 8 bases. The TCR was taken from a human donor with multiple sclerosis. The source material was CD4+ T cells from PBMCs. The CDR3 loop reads CAWSRSSGSRLAKNIQYF. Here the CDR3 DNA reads TGTGCCTGGAGTCGGTCTAGCGGGTCCAGGCTAGCCAAAAACATTCAGTACTTC.